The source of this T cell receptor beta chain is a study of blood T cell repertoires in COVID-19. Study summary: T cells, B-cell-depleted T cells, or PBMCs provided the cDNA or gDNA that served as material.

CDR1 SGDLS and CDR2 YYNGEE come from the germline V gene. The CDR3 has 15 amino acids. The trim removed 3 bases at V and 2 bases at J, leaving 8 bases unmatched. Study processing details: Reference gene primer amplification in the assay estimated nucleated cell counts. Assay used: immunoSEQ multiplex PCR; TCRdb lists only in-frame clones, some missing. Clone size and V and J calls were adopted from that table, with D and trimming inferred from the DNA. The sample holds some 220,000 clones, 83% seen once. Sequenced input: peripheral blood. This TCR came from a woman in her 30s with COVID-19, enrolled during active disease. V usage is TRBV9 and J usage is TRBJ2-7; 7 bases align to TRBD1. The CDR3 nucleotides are TGTGCCAGCAGCGCAGGGACAGCCGGACCCTACGAGCAGTACTTC. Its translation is CASSAGTAGPYEQYF.